This T cell receptor (beta chain) was sequenced during a study of CD8 T cells in ankylosing spondylitis. Concerning this clonotype: The antigen is undetermined.

Study results and caveats: Disease-linked clones were reportedly significantly enriched in matched ankylosing spondylitis synovial fluid. Previously reported in reactive arthritis synovial fluid and blood were some of the motif variants.

Germline assignment: CDR1 LNHNV and CDR2 YYDKDF (reference sequence). V gave up 3 bases and J gave up 7 bases, with 12 bases separating them. CDR3 length equals 13 residues. Construction of TCR beta libraries was performed using quantitative 5'-RACE with molecular barcodes. TCRdb passed the 5' RACE reads through MiXCR, listing each CDR3 protein once. The sample contains about 90,000 distinct CDR3 sequences, around 25% of which appear only once. The chain has TRBV15 and TRBJ1-1, with D unclear. This clonotype was obtained from a male donor with ankylosing spondylitis or in good health (not recorded which). The sequenced material came from blood, either unsorted or a sorted T cell fraction (not recorded which). DNA of the CDR3: TGTGCCACCAGCAGCCTCAGAGGGCTTGAAGCTTTCTTT. It is translated as CATSSLRGLEAFF. Full variable domain (rest looked up from reference TRBV15 and TRBJ1-1): DAMVIQNPRYQVTQFGKPVTLSCSQTLNHNVMYWYQQKSSQAPKLLFHYYDKDFNNEADTPDNFQSRRPNTSFCFLDIRSPGLGDTAMYLCATSSLRGLEAFFGQGTRLTVV.